This entry features one T cell receptor (beta chain) sequence. The sample belongs to a study of blood T cell repertoires in COVID-19. Measured with immunoSEQ multiplex PCR; TCRdb has only the in-frame clones, and not every one. The table includes about 100,000 clones, about 90% detected once. The germline V and J ends were trimmed by 0 bases and 7 bases, with 6 bases remaining between them. This CDR3 comprises 13 residues. Per germline, CDR1 SGHTA and CDR2 FQGNSA. The material sequenced was peripheral blood. The TCR was taken from a man aged 25 to 40 in a cohort sampled during active COVID-19. The chain combines TRBV7-2 with TRBJ2-2; unclear D gene. Written as DNA, the CDR3 is TGTGCCAGCAGCTTAGCGCTCGGCGGGGAGCTGTTTTTT. Translation gives CASSLALGGELFF.